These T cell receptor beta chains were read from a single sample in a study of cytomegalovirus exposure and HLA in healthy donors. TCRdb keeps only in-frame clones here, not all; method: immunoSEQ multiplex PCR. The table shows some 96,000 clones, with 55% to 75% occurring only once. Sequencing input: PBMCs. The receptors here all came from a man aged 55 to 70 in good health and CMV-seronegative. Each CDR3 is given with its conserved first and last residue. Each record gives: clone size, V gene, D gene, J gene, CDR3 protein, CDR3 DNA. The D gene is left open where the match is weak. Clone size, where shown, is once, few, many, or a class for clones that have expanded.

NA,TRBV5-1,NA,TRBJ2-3,CASSLFNSDTQYF,TGCGCCAGCAGCCTTTTTAACTCAGATACGCAGTATTTT
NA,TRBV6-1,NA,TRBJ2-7,CASSGLPHSYEQYF,TGTGCCAGCAGCGGACTACCCCACTCCTACGAGCAGTACTTC
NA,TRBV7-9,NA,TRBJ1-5,CASSLGGGSNQPQHF,TGTGCCAGCAGCTTAGGGGGCGGTAGCAATCAGCCCCAGCATTTT
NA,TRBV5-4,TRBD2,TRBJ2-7,CASSFMAGAIESEQYF,TGTGCCAGCAGCTTTATGGCGGGAGCCATCGAGAGCGAGCAGTACTTC
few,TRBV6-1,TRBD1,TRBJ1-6,CASSEGGQGARSSYNSPLHF,TGTGCCAGCAGTGAAGGGGGTCAGGGGGCGAGGAGCTCCTATAATTCACCCCTCCACTTT
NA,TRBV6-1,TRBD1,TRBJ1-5,CASSEGTGSYQPQHF,TGTGCCAGCAGTGAAGGGACAGGGAGCTATCAGCCCCAGCATTTT
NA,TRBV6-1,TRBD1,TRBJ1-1,CASRDDRVTEAFF,TGTGCCAGCAGGGATGACAGGGTTACTGAAGCTTTCTTT
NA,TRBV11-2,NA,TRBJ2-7,CASSPIGFLGGRNEQYF,TGTGCCAGCAGCCCCATCGGGTTTTTGGGAGGTAGAAACGAGCAGTACTTC
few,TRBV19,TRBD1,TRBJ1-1,CASRDRGFMNTEAFF,TGTGCCAGTAGGGACAGGGGATTTATGAACACTGAAGCTTTCTTT
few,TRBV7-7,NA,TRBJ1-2,CASSPLVSGYGYTF,TGTGCCAGCAGCCCATTAGTCTCGGGCTATGGCTACACCTTC
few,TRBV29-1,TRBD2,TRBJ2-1,CSVVTSGGYNEQFF,TGCAGCGTTGTGACTAGCGGGGGGTACAATGAGCAGTTCTTC
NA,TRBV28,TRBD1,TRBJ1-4,CASSFSLGQGGELF,TGTGCCAGCAGTTTCTCCTTAGGACAGGGGGGGGAACTTTTT
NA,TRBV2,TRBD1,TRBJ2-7,CASSVTGGGYEQYF,TGTGCCAGCAGTGTGACAGGGGGCGGTTACGAGCAGTACTTC
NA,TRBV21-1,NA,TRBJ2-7,CASSLLKETYEQYF,TGTGCCAGCAGCCTTTTAAAGGAGACCTACGAGCAGTACTTC
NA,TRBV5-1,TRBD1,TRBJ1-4,CASSLEGQGEKLFF,TGCGCCAGCAGCTTGGAGGGACAGGGTGAAAAACTGTTTTTT
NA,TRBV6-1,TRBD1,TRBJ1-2,CASTSGRGYGYTF,TGTGCCAGCACTTCGGGCAGGGGGTATGGCTACACCTTC
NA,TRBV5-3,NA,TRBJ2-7,CAIPGEAPSSYEQYF,TGTGCCATTCCGGGGGAGGCACCAAGCTCCTACGAGCAGTACTTC
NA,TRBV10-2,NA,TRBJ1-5,CASRKAADSNQPQHF,TGCGCCAGCAGAAAAGCGGCAGATAGCAATCAGCCCCAGCATTTT
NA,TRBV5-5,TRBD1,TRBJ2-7,CASRRDSSYEQYF,TGTGCCAGCAGAAGGGACAGCTCCTACGAGCAGTACTTC